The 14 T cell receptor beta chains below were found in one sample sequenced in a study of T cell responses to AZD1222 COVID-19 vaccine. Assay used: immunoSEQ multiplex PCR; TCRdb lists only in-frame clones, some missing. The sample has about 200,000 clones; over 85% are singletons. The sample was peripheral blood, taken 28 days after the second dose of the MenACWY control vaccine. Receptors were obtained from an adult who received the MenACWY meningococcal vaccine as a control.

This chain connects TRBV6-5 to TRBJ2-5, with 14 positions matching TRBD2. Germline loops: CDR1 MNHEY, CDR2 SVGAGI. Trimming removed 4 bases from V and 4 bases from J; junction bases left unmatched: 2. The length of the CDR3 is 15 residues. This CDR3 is CASSSGTSGRETQYF. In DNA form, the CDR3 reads TGTGCCAGCAGTTCCGGGACTAGCGGGAGAGAGACCCAGTACTTC.

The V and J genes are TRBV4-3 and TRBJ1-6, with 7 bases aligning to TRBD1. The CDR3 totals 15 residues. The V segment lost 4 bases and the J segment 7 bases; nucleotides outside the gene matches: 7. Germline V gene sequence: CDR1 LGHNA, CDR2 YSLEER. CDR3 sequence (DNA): TGCGCCAGCAGCCGGTACAGGGGAAGCAATTCACCCCTCCACTTT. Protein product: CASSRYRGSNSPLHF.

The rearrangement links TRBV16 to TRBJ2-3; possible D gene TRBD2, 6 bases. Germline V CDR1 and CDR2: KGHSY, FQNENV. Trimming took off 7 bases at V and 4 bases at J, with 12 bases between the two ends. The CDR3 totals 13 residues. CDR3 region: CASTPRRADTQYF. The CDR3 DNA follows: TGTGCCAGCACTCCGAGGAGGGCAGATACGCAGTATTTT.

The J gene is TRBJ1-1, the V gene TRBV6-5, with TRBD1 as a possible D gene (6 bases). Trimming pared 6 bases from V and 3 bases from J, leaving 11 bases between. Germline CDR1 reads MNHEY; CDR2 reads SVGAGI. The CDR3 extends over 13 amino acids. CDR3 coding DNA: TGTGCCAGCAGGAGGGGGTTTGACACTGAAGCTTTCTTT. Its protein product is CASRRGFDTEAFF.

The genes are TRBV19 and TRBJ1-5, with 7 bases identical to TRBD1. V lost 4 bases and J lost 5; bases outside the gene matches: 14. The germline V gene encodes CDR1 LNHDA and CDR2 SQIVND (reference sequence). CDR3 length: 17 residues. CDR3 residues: CASSTPRGPRGDQPQHF. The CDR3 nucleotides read TGTGCCAGTAGTACACCGAGGGGGCCACGGGGGGATCAGCCCCAGCATTTT.

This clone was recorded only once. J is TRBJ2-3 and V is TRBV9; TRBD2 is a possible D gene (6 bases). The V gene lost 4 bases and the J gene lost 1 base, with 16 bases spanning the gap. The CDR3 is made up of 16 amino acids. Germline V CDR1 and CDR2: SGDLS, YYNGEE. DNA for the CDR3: TGTGCCAGCAGCCCGGGGGTCGGCGCTGGCACAGATACGCAGTATTTT. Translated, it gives CASSPGVGAGTDTQYF. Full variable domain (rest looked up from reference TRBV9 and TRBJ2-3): DSGVTQTPKHLITATGQRVTLRCSPRSGDLSVYWYQQSLDQGLQFLIQYYNGEERAKGNILERFSAQQFPDLHSELNLSSLELGDSALYFCASSPGVGAGTDTQYFGPGTRLTVL.

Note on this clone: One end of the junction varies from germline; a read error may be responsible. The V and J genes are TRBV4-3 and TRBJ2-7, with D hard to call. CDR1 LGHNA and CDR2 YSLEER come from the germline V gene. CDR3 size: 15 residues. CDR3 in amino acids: CASSQALYRSYEQYF. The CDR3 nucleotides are TGCGCCAGCAGTCAAGCCTTATATCGCTCCTACGAGCAGTACTTC.

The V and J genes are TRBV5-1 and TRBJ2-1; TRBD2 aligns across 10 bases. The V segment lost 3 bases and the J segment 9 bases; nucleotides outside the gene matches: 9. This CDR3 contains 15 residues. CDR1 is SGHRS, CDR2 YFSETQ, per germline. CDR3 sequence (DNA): TGCGCCAGCAGCTCGATTAGCGGGAGGAGGGCTGAGCAGTTCTTC. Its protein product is CASSSISGRRAEQFF.

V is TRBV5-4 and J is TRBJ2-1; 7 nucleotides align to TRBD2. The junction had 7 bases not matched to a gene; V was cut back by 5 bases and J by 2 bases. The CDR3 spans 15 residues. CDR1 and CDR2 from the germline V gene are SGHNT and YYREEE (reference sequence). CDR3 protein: CASSPPAGTYNEQFF. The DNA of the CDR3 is TGTGCCAGCAGTCCCCCAGCGGGAACCTACAATGAGCAGTTCTTC.

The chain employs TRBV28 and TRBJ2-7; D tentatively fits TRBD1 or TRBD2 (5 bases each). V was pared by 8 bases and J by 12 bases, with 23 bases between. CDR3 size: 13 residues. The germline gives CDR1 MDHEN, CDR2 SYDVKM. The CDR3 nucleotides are TGTGCCAGCTGGCCCCGTAGGGACCCCACCAGGTACTTC. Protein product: CASWPRRDPTRYF.

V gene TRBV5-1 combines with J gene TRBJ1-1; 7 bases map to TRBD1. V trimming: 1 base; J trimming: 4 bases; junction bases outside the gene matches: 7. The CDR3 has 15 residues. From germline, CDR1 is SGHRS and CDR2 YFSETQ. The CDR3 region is CASSLLGQAGTEAFF. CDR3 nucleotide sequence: TGCGCCAGCAGCTTGCTCGGACAGGCAGGCACTGAAGCTTTCTTT.

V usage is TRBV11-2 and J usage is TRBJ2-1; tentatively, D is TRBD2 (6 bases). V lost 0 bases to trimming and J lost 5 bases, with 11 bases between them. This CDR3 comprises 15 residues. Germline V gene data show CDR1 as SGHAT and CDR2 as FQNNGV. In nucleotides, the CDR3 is TGTGCCAGCAGCTTAGATCTGGCGGGGAACAATGAGCAGTTCTTC. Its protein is CASSLDLAGNNEQFF.

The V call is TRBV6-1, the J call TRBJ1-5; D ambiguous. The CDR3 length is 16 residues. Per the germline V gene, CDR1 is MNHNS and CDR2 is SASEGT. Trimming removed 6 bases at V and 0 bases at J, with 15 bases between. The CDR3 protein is CASRELTAISNQPQHF. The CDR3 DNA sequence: TGTGCCAGCAGGGAACTGACGGCAATTAGCAATCAGCCCCAGCATTTT.

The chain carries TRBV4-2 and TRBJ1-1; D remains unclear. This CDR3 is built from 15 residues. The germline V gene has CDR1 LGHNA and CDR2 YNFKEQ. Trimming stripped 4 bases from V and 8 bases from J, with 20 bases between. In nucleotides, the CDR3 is TGTGCCAGCAGCCTCTTACCAGAGATCGGTTCGGAAGCTTTCTTT. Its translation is CASSLLPEIGSEAFF.